Sequencing of this TCR beta chain was carried out in a study of a mutant IDH1 vaccine in newly diagnosed glioma. Whole-study context: Patients under treatment included about 60% males and about 38% females and had a mean age of around 43 years. Radiotherapy, temozolomide, or both had been given previously, and both were given to most. Broader study findings: Pseudoprogression appears to have had no connection to changes in top peripheral T cell clonotypes. Altogether, 93.3% of patients exhibited vaccine-induced immune responses.

Sequencing was performed with immunoSEQ multiplex PCR; in TCRdb, only in-frame clones are kept and a portion is missing. Of 90,000 to 100,000 clones in the sample, around nine tenths were seen once. As regards this clone: What it binds is not known.

Germline V gene sequence: CDR1 SQVTM, CDR2 ANQGSEA. CDR3 length: 17 residues. Trimming took 7 bases from V and 1 from J; bases not matched to a gene: 16. Time point in this sample: baseline, week 1 (first vaccination visit). Treatment: pre-vaccination baseline after standard-of-care therapy. The V call is TRBV29-1, the J call TRBJ2-3; 8 bases map to TRBD1. Sample: PBMCs, taken from a glioma patient treated with radiotherapy, temozolomide or both. This clonotype originated in a woman in her forties or fifties with glioma. The CDR3 nucleotides read TGCAGCGCCCAGGGCGGCCAGGGGGCGTTCGGCACAGATACGCAGTATTTT. This sequence encodes CSAQGGQGAFGTDTQYF.